What follows are 5 T cell receptor beta chains derived from one specimen sequenced in a study of blood T cell repertoires in COVID-19. Only in-frame clones appear in the TCRdb table, and some are missing; sequencing was by immunoSEQ multiplex PCR. The table lists approximately 150,000 clones, 84% of them singletons. The sequenced material came from peripheral blood. These receptors all stem from a woman aged 45-65 years in a cohort sampled during active or convalescent COVID-19.

The rearrangement uses TRBV12-5 and TRBJ2-7; no definite D call. The CDR3 sequence is 13 residues long. CDR1 and CDR2 from the germline V gene are LGHNT and FRNRAP. V lost 1 base and J lost 1, with 5 bases in between. As DNA, the CDR3 is TGTGCTAGTGGTTTGGACAGTTCCTACGAGCAGTACTTC. Amino acid sequence: CASGLDSSYEQYF.

The CDR3 nucleotides read TGTGCCAGCAGCTCCGGACAGCTTGCAACTAATGAAAAACTGTTTTTT. Its translation: CASSSGQLATNEKLFF. The rearrangement uses TRBV5-5 and TRBJ1-4; TRBD1 is a possible D gene (6 bases). There are 16 residues in the CDR3. Germline CDR1 and CDR2: SGHKS and YYEKEE (reference sequence). The V end lost 3 bases, the J end lost 0 bases, and 12 bases lay between the germline ends.

The rearrangement links TRBV30 to TRBJ1-2; 7 bases are a match to TRBD1. The CDR3 totals 14 residues. V shed 3 bases, J shed 2 bases, and the junction held 6 bases outside the gene matches. Germline loops: CDR1 GTSNPN, CDR2 SVGIG (reference sequence). CDR3 amino acids: CAWRGGRGNYGYTF. Written as DNA, the CDR3 is TGTGCCTGGAGAGGGGGCAGGGGGAACTATGGCTACACCTTC.

The chain joins TRBV9 to TRBJ2-1, with D perhaps TRBD1 (5 bases). V dropped 4 bases and J dropped 6 bases, with 14 bases sitting between them. Germline lookup yields CDR1 SGDLS and CDR2 YYNGEE. The CDR3 has 14 amino acids. The CDR3 loop is CASSLLQGANEQFF. The CDR3 DNA follows: TGTGCCAGCAGCCTCCTCCAAGGGGCCAATGAGCAGTTCTTC. Full variable domain (missing parts from reference TRBV9 and TRBJ2-1): DSGVTQTPKHLITATGQRVTLRCSPRSGDLSVYWYQQSLDQGLQFLIQYYNGEERAKGNILERFSAQQFPDLHSELNLSSLELGDSALYFCASSLLQGANEQFFGPGTRLTVL.

This rearrangement joins TRBV2 to TRBJ1-1; 8 bases map to TRBD1. Trimming cost V 5 bases and J 2 bases; bases outside gene matches: 7. The CDR3 is 15 amino acids. Germline-derived CDR1 and CDR2 are SNHLY and FYNNEI. The CDR3 DNA reads TGTGCCAGCAGTCTCGCGGGGACAGGCAACACTGAAGCTTTCTTT. Its translation: CASSLAGTGNTEAFF.